The clone carrying this T cell receptor beta chain was detected many times. Its matching antigen is unknown. The V end was cut by 2 bases, the J end by 3 bases, with 11 bases between. The CDR3 covers 14 residues. From germline, CDR1 is MGHRA and CDR2 YSYEKL. The data are from a study of Graves' ophthalmopathy and Graves' hyperthyroidism. Notes on the study in general: Most expanded clonotypes from thyroid (those above 0.001 frequency) were also found in blood. Ophthalmopathy cases were distinguished from stable hyperthyroidism by a 13-signature model, reaching 85% to 90% sensitivity and roughly 81% specificity.

The diagnosis combined clinical symptoms, thyroxine, TRAb, thyroid ultrasound and orbital computed tomography scans. The source of the PBMCs was approximately 9.5 ml of fresh peripheral blood. The TCR beta CDR3 regions underwent amplification from RNA transcripts. HTBI primers were used in a first-round RT-PCR, which preceded a second-round multiplex PCR. TCRdb fed the multiplex PCR reads into MiXCR, producing one record per CDR3 protein. The sample contains hundreds of thousands of distinct CDR3 sequences, roughly 39% of which appear only once. The chain joins TRBV4-1 to TRBJ2-7, with a tentative D call TRBD1 (6 bases). The sample comprised peripheral blood. This receptor was identified in an adult man with Graves' ophthalmopathy. The CDR3 region has the DNA TGCGCCAGCAGCCAATCAGGACAGCGCTACGAGCAGTACTTC. Translated: CASSQSGQRYEQYF.